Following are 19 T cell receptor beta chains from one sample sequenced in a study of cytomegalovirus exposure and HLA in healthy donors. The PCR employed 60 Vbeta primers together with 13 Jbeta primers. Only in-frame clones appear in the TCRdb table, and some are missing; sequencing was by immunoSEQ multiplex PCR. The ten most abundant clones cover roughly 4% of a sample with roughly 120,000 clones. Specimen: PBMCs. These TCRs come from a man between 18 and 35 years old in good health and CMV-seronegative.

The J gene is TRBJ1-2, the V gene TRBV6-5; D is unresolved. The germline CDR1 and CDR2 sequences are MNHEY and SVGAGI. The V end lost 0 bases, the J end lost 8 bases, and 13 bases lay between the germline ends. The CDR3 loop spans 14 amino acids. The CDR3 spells CASSYSVFLGGYTF. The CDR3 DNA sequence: TGTGCCAGCAGTTACTCGGTCTTCCTAGGCGGCTACACCTTC.

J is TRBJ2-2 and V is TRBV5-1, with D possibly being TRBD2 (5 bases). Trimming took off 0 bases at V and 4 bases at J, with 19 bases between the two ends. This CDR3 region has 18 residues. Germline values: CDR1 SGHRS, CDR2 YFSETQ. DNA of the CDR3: TGCGCCAGCAGCTTGGTGATGACTCGGGAATTACTCACCGGGGAGCTGTTTTTT. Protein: CASSLVMTRELLTGELFF.

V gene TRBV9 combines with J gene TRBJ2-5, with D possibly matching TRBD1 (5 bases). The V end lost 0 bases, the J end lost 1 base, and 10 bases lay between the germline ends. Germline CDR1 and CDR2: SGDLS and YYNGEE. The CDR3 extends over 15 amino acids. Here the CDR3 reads CASSVERGFQETQYF. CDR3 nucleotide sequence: TGTGCCAGCAGCGTAGAAAGGGGCTTCCAAGAGACCCAGTACTTC.

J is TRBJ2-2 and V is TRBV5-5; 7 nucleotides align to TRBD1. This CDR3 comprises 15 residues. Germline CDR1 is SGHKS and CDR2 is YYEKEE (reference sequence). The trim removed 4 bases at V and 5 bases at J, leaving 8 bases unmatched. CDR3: CASSPGQAATGELFF. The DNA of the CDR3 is TGTGCCAGCAGCCCCGGACAGGCAGCTACCGGGGAGCTGTTTTTT.

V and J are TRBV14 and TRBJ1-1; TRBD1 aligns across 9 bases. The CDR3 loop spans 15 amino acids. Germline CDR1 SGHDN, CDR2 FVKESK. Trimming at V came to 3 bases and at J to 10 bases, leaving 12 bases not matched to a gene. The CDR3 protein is CASSQAPGTGSRAFF. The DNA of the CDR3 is TGTGCCAGCAGCCAGGCCCCCGGGACAGGGTCTCGAGCTTTCTTT.

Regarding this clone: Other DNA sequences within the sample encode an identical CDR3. CDR3 in amino acids: CASSLGGSATNEKLFF. In nucleotides, the CDR3 is TGCGCCAGCAGCTTGGGCGGGAGTGCGACTAATGAAAAACTGTTTTTT. J is TRBJ1-4 and V is TRBV5-1; D uncertain. Germline V CDR1 and CDR2: SGHRS, YFSETQ. The CDR3 sequence is 16 residues long. Trimming removed 0 bases at V and 2 bases at J, with 11 bases between.

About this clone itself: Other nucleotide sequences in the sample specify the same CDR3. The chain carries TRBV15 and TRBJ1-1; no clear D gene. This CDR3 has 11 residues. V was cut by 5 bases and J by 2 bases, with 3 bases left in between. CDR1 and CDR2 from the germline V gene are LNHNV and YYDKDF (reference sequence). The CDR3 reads CATSLNTEAFF. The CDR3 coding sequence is TGTGCCACCAGCCTTAACACTGAAGCTTTCTTT.

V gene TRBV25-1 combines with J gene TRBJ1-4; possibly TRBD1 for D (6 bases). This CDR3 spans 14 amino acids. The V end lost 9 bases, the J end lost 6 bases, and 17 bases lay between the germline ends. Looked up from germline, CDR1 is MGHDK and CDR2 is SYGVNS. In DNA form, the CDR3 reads TGTGCCAGTGCCCCCCAGGGGATGGATGAAAAACTGTTTTTT. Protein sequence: CASAPQGMDEKLFF.

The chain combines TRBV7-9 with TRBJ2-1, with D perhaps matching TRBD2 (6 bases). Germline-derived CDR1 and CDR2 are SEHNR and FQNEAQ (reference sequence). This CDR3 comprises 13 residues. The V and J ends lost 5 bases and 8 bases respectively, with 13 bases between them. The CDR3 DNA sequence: TGTGCCAGCAGCCACCCTCCGGGGGATGAGCAGTTCTTC. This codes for CASSHPPGDEQFF.

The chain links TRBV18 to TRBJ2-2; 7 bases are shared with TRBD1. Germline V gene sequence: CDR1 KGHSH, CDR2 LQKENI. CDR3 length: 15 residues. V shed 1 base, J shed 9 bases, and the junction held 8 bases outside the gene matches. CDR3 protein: CASSPLEGGLRELFF. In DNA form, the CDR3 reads TGTGCCAGCTCACCACTGGAAGGGGGCCTTCGGGAGCTGTTTTTT. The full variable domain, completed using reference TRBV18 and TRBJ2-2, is NAGVMQNPRHLVRRRGQEARLRCSPMKGHSHVYWYRQLPEEGLKFMVYLQKENIIDESGMPKERFSAEFPKEGPSILRIQQVVRGDSAAYFCASSPLEGGLRELFFGEGSRLTVL.

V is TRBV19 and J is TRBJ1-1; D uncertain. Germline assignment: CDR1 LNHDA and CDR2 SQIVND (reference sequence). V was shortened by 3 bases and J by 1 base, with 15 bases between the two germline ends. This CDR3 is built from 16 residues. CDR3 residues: CASSISIGRPNTEAFF. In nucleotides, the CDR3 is TGTGCCAGTAGTATCTCAATCGGGAGACCGAACACTGAAGCTTTCTTT.

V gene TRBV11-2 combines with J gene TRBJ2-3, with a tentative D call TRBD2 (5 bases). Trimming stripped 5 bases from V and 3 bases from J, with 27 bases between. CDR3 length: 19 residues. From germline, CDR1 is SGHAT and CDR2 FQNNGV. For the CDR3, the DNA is TGTGCCAGCAGCCGAGACCGTAGACGGTCTCACGGAGGAACAGATACGCAGTATTTT. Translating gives CASSRDRRRSHGGTDTQYF.

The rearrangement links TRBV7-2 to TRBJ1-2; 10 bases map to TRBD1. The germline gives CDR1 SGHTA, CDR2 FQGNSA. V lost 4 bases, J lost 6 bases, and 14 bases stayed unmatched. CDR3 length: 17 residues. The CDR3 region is CASSYQVPGQGFNGYTF. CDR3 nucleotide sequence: TGTGCCAGCAGCTACCAGGTACCGGGACAGGGGTTCAATGGCTACACCTTC.

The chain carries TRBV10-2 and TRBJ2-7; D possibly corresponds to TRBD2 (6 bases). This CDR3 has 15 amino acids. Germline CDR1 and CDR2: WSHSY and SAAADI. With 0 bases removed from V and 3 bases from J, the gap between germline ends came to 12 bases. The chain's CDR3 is CASSESGLAYYEQYF. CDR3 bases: TGCGCCAGCAGTGAGTCGGGGCTAGCGTACTACGAGCAGTACTTC.

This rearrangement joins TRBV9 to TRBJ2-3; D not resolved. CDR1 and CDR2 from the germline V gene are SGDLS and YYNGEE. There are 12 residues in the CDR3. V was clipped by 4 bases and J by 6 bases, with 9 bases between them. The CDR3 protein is CASSYSFDTQYF. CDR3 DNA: TGTGCCAGCAGCTACAGCTTTGATACGCAGTATTTT.

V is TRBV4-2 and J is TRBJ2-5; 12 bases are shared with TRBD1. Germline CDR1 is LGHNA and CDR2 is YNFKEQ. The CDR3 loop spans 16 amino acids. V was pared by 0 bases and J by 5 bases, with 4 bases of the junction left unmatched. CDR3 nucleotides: TGTGCCAGCAGCCAAGATGGGACAGGGGGCAGGGAGACCCAGTACTTC. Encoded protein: CASSQDGTGGRETQYF.

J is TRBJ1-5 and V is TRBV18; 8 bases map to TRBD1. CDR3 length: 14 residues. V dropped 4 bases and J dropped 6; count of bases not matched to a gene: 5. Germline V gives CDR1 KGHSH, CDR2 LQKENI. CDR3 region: CASSRDRGRQPQHF. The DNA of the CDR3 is TGTGCCAGCTCACGAGACAGGGGACGTCAGCCCCAGCATTTT.

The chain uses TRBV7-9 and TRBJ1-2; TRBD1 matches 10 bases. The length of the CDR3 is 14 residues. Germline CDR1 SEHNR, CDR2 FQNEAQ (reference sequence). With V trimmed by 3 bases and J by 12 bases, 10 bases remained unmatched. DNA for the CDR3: TGTGCCAGCAGCTTTCCGGGACAGGGGAAACATCACACCTTC. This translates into CASSFPGQGKHHTF.

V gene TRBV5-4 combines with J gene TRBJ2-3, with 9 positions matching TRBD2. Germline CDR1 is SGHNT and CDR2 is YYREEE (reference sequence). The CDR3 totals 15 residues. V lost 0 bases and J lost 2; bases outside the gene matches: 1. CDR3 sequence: CASSLGLADTDTQYF. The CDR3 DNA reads TGTGCCAGCAGCTTGGGACTAGCGGACACAGATACGCAGTATTTT.